This entry is about one TCR beta chain. This CDR3 spans 17 amino acids. The V gene's germline CDR1 is LNHDA and CDR2 SQIVND (reference sequence). V shed 2 bases, J shed 0 bases, and the junction held 6 bases outside the gene matches. The data are from a study of blood T cell repertoires in COVID-19. Individuals aged about 18 to 100 years were recruited from 24 US areas. The method was immunoSEQ multiplex PCR; TCRdb's version includes in-frame clones alone and lacks a portion of them. The table has over 200,000 clones, about four fifths seen once. This receptor was taken from a man aged 55 to 70 who had recovered from COVID-19. Sequenced sample: PBMCs or T cells enriched from blood (not recorded which). This rearrangement joins TRBV19 to TRBJ2-3; 9 positions match TRBD2. The CDR3 DNA follows: TGTGCCAGTAGTATAACGGCTAGCGGGGTTAGCACAGATACGCAGTATTTT. Translation: CASSITASGVSTDTQYF.